This TCR beta chain was identified in a study of response to subunit inactivated influenza vaccine. Points from the study as a whole: There was a suggestion from the authors that each seasonal influenza vaccination recruits few new T cells.

Trimming removed 2 bases from V and 9 bases from J, with 16 bases in between. Germline values: CDR1 MGHRA, CDR2 YSYEKL. This CDR3 spans 14 amino acids. This clonotype appeared many times. Its antigen is currently unknown. TCRdb reanalysed the RT-PCR reads using MiXCR and keeps one entry per CDR3 protein. The table has about 700,000 distinct CDR3 sequences, over 11% seen once. The TCR originated in a man in his forties or fifties who received an inactivated influenza vaccine. This rearrangement joins TRBV4-1 to TRBJ2-5; D might be TRBD2 (6 bases). The source material was PBMCs from blood, sampled less than 15 days before vaccination. In DNA, the CDR3 is TGCGCCAGCAGCCAACCACTGAGGAGGGGACCCCAGTACTTC. As protein: CASSQPLRRGPQYF.